This T cell receptor (beta chain) stems from a study of OX40 agonist ivuxolimab in advanced cancers. Trimming at V came to 4 bases and at J to 6 bases, leaving 5 bases not matched to a gene. The CDR3 runs 15 residues. CDR1 is SGDLS and CDR2 is YYNGEE in the germline V gene. TCRdb keeps only in-frame clones here, not all; method: immunoSEQ multiplex PCR. The sample lists almost 90,000 clones; approximately 91% were seen once. V and J are TRBV9 and TRBJ2-3; TRBD2 matches 13 bases. The TCR originated in an adult with an advanced solid tumor such as melanoma, head and neck, liver or kidney cancer. This specimen was CD4+ or CD8+ T cells sorted from blood, taken in a trial of the OX40 agonist ivuxolimab. The CDR3 sequence is CASSLTSGRGDTQYF. DNA for the CDR3: TGTGCCAGCAGCCTTACTAGCGGGAGGGGCGATACGCAGTATTTT.